This section outlines one T cell receptor (beta chain) sequence together with its context. The antigen is undetermined. The sample comes from a study of shared clonotypes between healthy human individuals. Only in-frame clones appear in the TCRdb table, and some are missing; sequencing was by immunoSEQ multiplex PCR. The sample has some 2,000,000 clones, 95% seen once. V was clipped by 8 bases and J by 1 base, with 14 bases between them. The CDR3 contains 14 residues. Germline V gene data show CDR1 as KGHSH and CDR2 as LQKENI. Study-level findings and limits: The study generally estimated greater richness for naive than memory subsets.

Splitting the CD4+ cells yielded a CD45RA+ naive subset and a CD45RA-negative memory subset. The sequence was obtained from a man between 18 and 35 years old in good health. The chain links TRBV18 to TRBJ1-2; D gene uncertain. What was sequenced was naive CD4+ T cells sorted from blood. Regarding subset: CD45RA+ positively selected. CDR3 region: CASRVSGDNYGYTF. In nucleotides, the CDR3 is TGTGCCAGCCGAGTCTCCGGGGATAACTATGGCTACACCTTC.